Below are 14 T cell receptor beta chains sequenced from a single sample in a study of CD8 T cells in ankylosing spondylitis. Study conclusions and caveats: Blood from ankylosing spondylitis patients appeared to carry a characteristic roughly 8-variant TCR beta motif.

One entry per CDR3 protein results from TCRdb running MiXCR on the 5' RACE reads. The sample shows about 400,000 distinct CDR3 sequences, about a fifth of them seen only once. These receptors have no identified antigens. Sequencing was carried out using blood, either unsorted or a sorted T cell fraction (not recorded which). These receptors all stem from a male donor with ankylosing spondylitis.

The rearrangement joins TRBV20-1 to TRBJ1-5, with D perhaps matching TRBD1 (5 bases). CDR1 and CDR2 from the germline V gene are DFQATT and SNEGSKA (reference sequence). Trimming took off 0 bases at V and 0 bases at J, with 18 bases between the two ends. This CDR3 region has 18 residues. CDR3 sequence reads: CSARDPRARGYSNQPQHF. For the CDR3, the DNA is TGCAGTGCTAGAGATCCGCGGGCTAGGGGCTATAGCAATCAGCCCCAGCATTTT.

The chain employs TRBV7-8 and TRBJ2-5; 10 positions agree with TRBD1. CDR3 length: 15 residues. Germline lookup yields CDR1 SGHVS and CDR2 FQNEAQ. V shed 5 bases and J 5 bases; nucleotides not matched to a gene: 8. The CDR3 DNA follows: TGTGCCAGCAGCCCCCGGGACAGGGGCGGGGAGACCCAGTACTTC. Protein sequence: CASSPRDRGGETQYF.

This clonotype was observed a few times. V usage is TRBV24-1 and J usage is TRBJ1-3; D might be TRBD1 (6 bases). Germline CDR1 and CDR2: KGHDR and SFDVKD. There are 18 residues in the CDR3. The V gene lost 4 bases and the J gene lost 1 base, with 19 bases spanning the gap. The CDR3 sequence is CATSEGGQGIESGNTIYF. As DNA, the CDR3 is TGTGCCACCAGTGAAGGGGGGCAGGGTATCGAATCTGGAAACACCATATATTTT.

The chain joins TRBV7-2 to TRBJ1-5; D is possibly TRBD1 (5 bases). This CDR3 has 14 residues. Germline CDR1 SGHTA, CDR2 FQGNSA. V was clipped by 5 bases and J by 3 bases, with 11 bases between them. The CDR3 DNA sequence: TGTGCCAGCAGCGCTAGGGGTAACAATCAGCCCCAGCATTTT. Translating gives CASSARGNNQPQHF.

The J gene is TRBJ2-2, the V gene TRBV7-8; D gene unclear. Germline V gene lookup returns CDR1 SGHVS and CDR2 FQNEAQ. The V end lost 2 bases, the J end lost 4 bases, and 5 bases lay between the germline ends. The CDR3 spans 13 residues. The CDR3 is CASSLSLTGELFF. CDR3 sequence (DNA): TGTGCCAGCAGCTTAAGTCTCACCGGGGAGCTGTTTTTT.

The CDR3 sequence is CASSSPGQGRDSNQPQHF. Here the CDR3 DNA reads TGTGCCAGCAGCAGTCCGGGACAGGGGAGAGATAGCAATCAGCCCCAGCATTTT. The V call is TRBV21-1, the J call TRBJ1-5; the D call in the table, TRBD1, was not verified against the DNA. TRBV21-1 is recorded as a pseudogene. The CDR3 is 18 amino acids.

This clonotype has a single count. The rearrangement links TRBV13 to TRBJ2-3; D unresolved. This CDR3 has 16 amino acids. V was shortened by 0 bases and J by 0 bases, with 10 bases between the two germline ends. Germline assignment: CDR1 PRHDT and CDR2 FYEKMQ (reference sequence). The CDR3 region has the DNA TGTGCCAGCAGCTTAGGGGCCCGGCGGAGCACAGATACGCAGTATTTT. The encoded protein is CASSLGARRSTDTQYF.

The rearrangement joins TRBV7-9 to TRBJ2-7, with TRBD2 matching over 13 bases. This CDR3 comprises 15 residues. Trimming took 2 bases from V and 6 from J; bases not matched to a gene: 4. Germline CDR1 reads SEHNR; CDR2 reads FQNEAQ (reference sequence). CDR3 DNA sequence: TGTGCCAGCAGCTTAACTAGCGGGAGGGTAGCCGAGCAGTACTTC. Translation gives CASSLTSGRVAEQYF. The variable domain in full, completed from reference TRBV7-9 and TRBJ2-7, reads DTGVSQNPRHKITKRGQNVTFRCDPISEHNRLYWYRQTLGQGPEFLTYFQNEAQLEKSRLLSDRFSAERPKGSFSTLEIQRTEQGDSAMYLCASSLTSGRVAEQYFGPGTRLTVT.

This clonotype came up a few times. The chain has TRBV11-2 and TRBJ2-3, with 8 bases fitting TRBD1. The CDR3 is 16 residues long. Germline assignment: CDR1 SGHAT and CDR2 FQNNGV. V lost 5 bases, J lost 1 base, and 8 bases stayed unmatched. The chain's CDR3 is CASSLLRGRGTDTQYF. CDR3 in DNA: TGTGCCAGCAGCCTCCTCAGGGGGCGAGGCACAGATACGCAGTATTTT.

The V call is TRBV5-1, the J call TRBJ2-1; D is perhaps TRBD2 (5 bases). V dropped 3 bases and J dropped 4 bases, with 17 bases sitting between them. Germline V gives CDR1 SGHRS, CDR2 YFSETQ. The CDR3 is 16 amino acids. CDR3 region: CASSSGVAGQYNEQFF. The CDR3 bases are TGCGCCAGCAGCTCCGGGGTGGCGGGTCAGTACAATGAGCAGTTCTTC.

In its sample, this clonotype was seen many times. The rearrangement links TRBV20-1 to TRBJ2-4; no clear D. V lost 1 base, J lost 0 bases, and 13 bases lay in between. Germline values: CDR1 DFQATT, CDR2 SNEGSKA (reference sequence). The CDR3 has 16 residues. Here the CDR3 reads CSARAPTDLAKNIQYF. The CDR3 nucleotides read TGCAGTGCTAGAGCCCCCACTGACTTAGCCAAAAACATTCAGTACTTC.

Many counts were recorded for this clonotype. V usage is TRBV29-1 and J usage is TRBJ2-5; D is unresolved. Germline CDR1 is SQVTM and CDR2 is ANQGSEA. The CDR3 runs to 12 residues. CDR3 DNA: TGCAGTGTGAAGGCCCCCCAAGAGACCCAGTACTTC. Its protein is CSVKAPQETQYF.

A few counts support this clonotype. CDR3 bases: TGCGCCAGCAGTACCGGGACTAGCGGGAGGATCTCCGGGGAGCTGTTTTTT. Protein: CASSTGTSGRISGELFF. J is TRBJ2-2 and V is TRBV5-1, with TRBD2 identical over 15 bases. V shed 5 bases and J 6 bases; nucleotides not matched to a gene: 8. This CDR3 is built from 17 residues. CDR1 is SGHRS, CDR2 YFSETQ, per germline.

This clonotype turned up a few times. A junction boundary mismatches the germline segment, possibly from a read error. J is TRBJ2-5 and V is TRBV20-1; no reliable D call. The CDR3 extends over 13 amino acids. Germline V gives CDR1 DFQATT, CDR2 SNEGSKA (reference sequence). CDR3 nucleotide sequence: TGCAGTGCTATCACACTGGCACAAGGGACCCAGTACTTC. It encodes CSAITLAQGTQYF.